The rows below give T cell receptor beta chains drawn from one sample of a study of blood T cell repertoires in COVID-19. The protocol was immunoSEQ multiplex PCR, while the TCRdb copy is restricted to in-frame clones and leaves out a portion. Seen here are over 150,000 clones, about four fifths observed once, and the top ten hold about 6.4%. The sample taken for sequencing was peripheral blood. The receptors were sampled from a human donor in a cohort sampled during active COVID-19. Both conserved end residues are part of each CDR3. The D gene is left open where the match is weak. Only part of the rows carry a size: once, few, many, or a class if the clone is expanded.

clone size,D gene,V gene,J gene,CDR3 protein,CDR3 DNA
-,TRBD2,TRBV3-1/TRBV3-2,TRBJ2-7,CASSPYSGAYEQYF,TGTGCCAGCAGCCCCTATAGCGGGGCCTACGAGCAGTACTTC
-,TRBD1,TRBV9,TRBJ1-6,CASSVGDRASPLHF,TGTGCCAGCAGCGTGGGGGACAGGGCTTCACCCCTCCACTTT
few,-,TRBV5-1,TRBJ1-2,CASSRTGDGYTF,TGCGCCAGCAGCCGCACCGGGGATGGCTACACCTTC
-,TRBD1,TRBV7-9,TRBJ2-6,CASSALPGQGSGANVLTF,TGTGCCAGCAGCGCACTTCCGGGACAGGGCTCTGGGGCCAACGTCCTGACTTTC
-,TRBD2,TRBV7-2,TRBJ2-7,CASSRQRGGYEQYF,TGTGCCAGCAGCAGACAACGGGGGGGGTACGAGCAGTACTTC
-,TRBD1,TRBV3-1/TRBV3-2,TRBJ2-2,CASSLRGPAATGELFF,TGTGCCAGCAGCCTGAGGGGGCCGGCGGCGACCGGGGAGCTGTTTTTT
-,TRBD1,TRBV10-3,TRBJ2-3,CAISELKGGRGTDTQYF,TGTGCCATCAGTGAGTTGAAAGGGGGCCGAGGCACAGATACGCAGTATTTT
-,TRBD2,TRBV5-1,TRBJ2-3,CASSLLAGEGTDTQYF,TGCGCCAGCAGCTTGCTAGCGGGGGAGGGCACAGATACGCAGTATTTT
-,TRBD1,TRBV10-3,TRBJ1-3,CAINDRVSGNTIYF,TGTGCCATCAACGACAGGGTCTCAGGAAACACCATATATTTT
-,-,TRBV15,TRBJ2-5,CATSRNLRGETQYF,TGTGCCACCAGCAGGAACCTGAGGGGGGAGACCCAGTACTTC
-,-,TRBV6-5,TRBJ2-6,CASSQQVSGANVLTF,TGTGCCAGCAGTCAACAGGTATCTGGGGCCAACGTCCTGACTTTC
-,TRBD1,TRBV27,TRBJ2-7,CASSFLSGQGAYEQYF,TGTGCCAGCAGTTTCTTATCAGGGCAGGGGGCCTACGAGCAGTACTTC
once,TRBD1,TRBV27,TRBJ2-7,CASSLGQGVEYF,TGTGCCAGCAGTTTAGGACAGGGGGTTGAGTACTTC
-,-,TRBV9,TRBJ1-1,CASSVGASNTEAFF,TGTGCCAGCAGCGTAGGGGCATCGAACACTGAAGCTTTCTTT
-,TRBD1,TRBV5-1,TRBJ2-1,CASSLAHRGGEQFF,TGCGCCAGCAGCTTGGCCCACAGGGGCGGTGAGCAGTTCTTC
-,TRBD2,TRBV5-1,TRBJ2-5,CASSRGNSGRQETQYF,TGCGCCAGCAGCCGGGGTAATAGCGGGAGGCAAGAGACCCAGTACTTC
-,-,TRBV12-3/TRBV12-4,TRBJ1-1,CASSFGQQAFF,TGTGCCAGCAGTTTCGGACAGCAAGCTTTCTTT
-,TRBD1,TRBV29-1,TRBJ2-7,CSAIGQGGEQYF,TGCAGCGCCATAGGACAGGGTGGGGAGCAGTACTTC
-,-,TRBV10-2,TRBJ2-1,CASSIRGSNNEQFF,TGCGCCAGCAGTATCAGGGGCTCGAACAATGAGCAGTTCTTC
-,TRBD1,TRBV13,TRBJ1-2,CASSLGHRTGGANYGYTF,TGTGCCAGCAGCTTAGGCCACCGGACAGGGGGAGCTAACTATGGCTACACCTTC
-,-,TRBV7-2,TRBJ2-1,CASSINNEQFF,TGTGCCAGCAGCATAAACAATGAGCAGTTCTTC